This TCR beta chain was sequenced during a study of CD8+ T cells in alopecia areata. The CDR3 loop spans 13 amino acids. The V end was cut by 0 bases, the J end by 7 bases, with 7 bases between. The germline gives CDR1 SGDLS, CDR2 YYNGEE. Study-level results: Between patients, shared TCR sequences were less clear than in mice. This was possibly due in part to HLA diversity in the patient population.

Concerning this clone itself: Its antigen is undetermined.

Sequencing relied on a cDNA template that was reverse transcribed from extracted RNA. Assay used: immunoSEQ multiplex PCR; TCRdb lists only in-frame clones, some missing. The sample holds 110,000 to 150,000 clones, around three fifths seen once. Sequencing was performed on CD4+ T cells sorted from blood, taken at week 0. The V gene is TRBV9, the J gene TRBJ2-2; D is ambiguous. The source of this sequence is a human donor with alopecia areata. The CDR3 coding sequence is TGTGCCAGCAGCGTAGCTAAGGGCGGGGAGCTGTTTTTT. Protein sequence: CASSVAKGGELFF.